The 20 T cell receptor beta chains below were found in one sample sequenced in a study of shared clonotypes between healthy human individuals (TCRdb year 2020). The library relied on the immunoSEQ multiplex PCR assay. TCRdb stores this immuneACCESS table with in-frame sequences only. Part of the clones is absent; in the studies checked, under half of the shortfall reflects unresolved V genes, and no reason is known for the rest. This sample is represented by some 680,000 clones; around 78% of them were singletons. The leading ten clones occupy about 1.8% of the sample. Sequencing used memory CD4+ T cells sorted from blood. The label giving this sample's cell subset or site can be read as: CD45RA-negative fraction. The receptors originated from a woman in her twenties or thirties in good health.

CDR3 sequence: CASSISRGTKSMNTEAFF. Here the CDR3 DNA reads TGTGCCAGTAGTATCTCGAGGGGGACAAAGAGCATGAACACTGAAGCTTTCTTT. The V call is TRBV19, the J call TRBJ1-1; maybe TRBD1 (6 bases). Trimming took 3 bases from V and 0 from J, leaving 20 bases between them. The CDR3 has 18 amino acids. Germline CDR1 reads LNHDA; CDR2 reads SQIVND (reference sequence). The full variable domain, its missing parts supplied by reference TRBV19 and TRBJ1-1, is DGGITQSPKYLFRKEGQNVTLSCEQNLNHDAMYWYRQDPGQGLRLIYYSQIVNDFQKGDIAEGYSVSREKKESFPLTVTSAQKNPTAFYLCASSISRGTKSMNTEAFFGQGTRLTVV.

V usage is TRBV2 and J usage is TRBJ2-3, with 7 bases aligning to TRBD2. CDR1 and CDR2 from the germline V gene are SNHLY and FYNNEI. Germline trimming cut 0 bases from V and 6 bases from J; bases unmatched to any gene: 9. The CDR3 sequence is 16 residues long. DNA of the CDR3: TGTGCCAGCAGTGAAGCGCGGGCTAGCGGAGATGATACGCAGTATTTT. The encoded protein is CASSEARASGDDTQYF.

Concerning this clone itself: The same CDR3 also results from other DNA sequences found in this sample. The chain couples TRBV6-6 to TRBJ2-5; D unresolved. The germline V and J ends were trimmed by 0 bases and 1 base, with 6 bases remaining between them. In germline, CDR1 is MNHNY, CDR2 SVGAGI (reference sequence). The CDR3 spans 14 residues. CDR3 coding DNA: TGTGCCAGCAGTTACTCGGCAGCCCAAGAGACCCAGTACTTC. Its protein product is CASSYSAAQETQYF.

The CDR3 region has the DNA TGTGCCAGCAGCCAAGAGGTACAGGGCCGCACAGATACGCAGTATTTT. Its protein product is CASSQEVQGRTDTQYF. This chain links TRBV4-2 with TRBJ2-3; possible D gene TRBD1, 6 bases. V lost 0 bases, J lost 1 base, and 11 bases lay in between. This CDR3 is built from 16 residues. CDR1 and CDR2 (germline): LGHNA, YNFKEQ.

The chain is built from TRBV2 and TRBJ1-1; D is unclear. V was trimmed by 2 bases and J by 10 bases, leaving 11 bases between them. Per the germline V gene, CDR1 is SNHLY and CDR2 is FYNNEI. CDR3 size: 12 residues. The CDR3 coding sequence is TGTGCCAGCAGTGAAACTGACTGGGGAGCTTTCTTT. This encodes CASSETDWGAFF.

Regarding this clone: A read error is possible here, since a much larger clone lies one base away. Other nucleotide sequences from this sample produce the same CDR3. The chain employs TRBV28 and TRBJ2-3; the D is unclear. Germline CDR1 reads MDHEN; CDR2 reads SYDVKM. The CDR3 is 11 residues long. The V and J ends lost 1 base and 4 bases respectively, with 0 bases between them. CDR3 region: CASSLSDTQYF. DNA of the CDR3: TGTGCCAGCAGTTTATCAGATACGCAGTATTTT.

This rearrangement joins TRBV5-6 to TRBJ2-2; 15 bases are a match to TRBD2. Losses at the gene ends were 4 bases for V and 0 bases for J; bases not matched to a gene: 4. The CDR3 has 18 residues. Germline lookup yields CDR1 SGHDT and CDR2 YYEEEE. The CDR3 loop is CASSMGLAGGPNTGELFF. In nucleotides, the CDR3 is TGTGCCAGCAGCATGGGACTAGCGGGAGGCCCGAACACCGGGGAGCTGTTTTTT.

CDR3: CASSIGFTLYNEQFF. The CDR3 DNA follows: TGTGCCAGTAGTATAGGCTTCACCCTCTACAATGAGCAGTTCTTC. V usage is TRBV19 and J usage is TRBJ2-1; D gene uncertain. The V and J ends lost 1 base and 3 bases respectively, with 10 bases between them. Per germline, CDR1 LNHDA and CDR2 SQIVND (reference sequence). The CDR3 is 15 residues long.

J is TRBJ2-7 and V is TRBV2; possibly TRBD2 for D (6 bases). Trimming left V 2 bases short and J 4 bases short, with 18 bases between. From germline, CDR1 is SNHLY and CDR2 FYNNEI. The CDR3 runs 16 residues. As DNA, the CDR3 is TGTGCCAGCAGTGAACAGGAGCGGGCGGGCCGGTACGAGCAGTACTTC. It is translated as CASSEQERAGRYEQYF.

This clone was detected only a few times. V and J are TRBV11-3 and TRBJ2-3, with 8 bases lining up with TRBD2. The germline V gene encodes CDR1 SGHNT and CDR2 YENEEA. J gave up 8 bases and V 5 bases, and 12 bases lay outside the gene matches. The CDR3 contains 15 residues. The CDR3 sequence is CASSGGTLGGATQYF. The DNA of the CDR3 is TGTGCCAGCAGCGGCGGGACTCTCGGGGGGGCTACGCAGTATTTT.

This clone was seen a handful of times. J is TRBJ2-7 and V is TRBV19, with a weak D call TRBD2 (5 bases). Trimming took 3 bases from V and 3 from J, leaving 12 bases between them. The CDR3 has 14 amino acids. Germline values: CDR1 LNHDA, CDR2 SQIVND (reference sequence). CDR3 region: CASSMPGGSYEQYF. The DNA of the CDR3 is TGTGCCAGTAGTATGCCTGGTGGGAGCTACGAGCAGTACTTC.

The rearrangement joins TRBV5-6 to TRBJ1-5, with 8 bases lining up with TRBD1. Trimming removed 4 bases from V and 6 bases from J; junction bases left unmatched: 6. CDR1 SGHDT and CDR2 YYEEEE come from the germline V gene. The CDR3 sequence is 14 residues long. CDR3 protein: CASSNGQGVQPQHF. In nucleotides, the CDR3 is TGTGCCAGCAGCAACGGACAGGGAGTTCAGCCCCAGCATTTT.

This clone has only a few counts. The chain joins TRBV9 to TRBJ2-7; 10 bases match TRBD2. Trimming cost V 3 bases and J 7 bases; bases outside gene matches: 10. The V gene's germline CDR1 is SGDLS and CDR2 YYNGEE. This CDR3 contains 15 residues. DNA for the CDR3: TGTGCCAGCAGCGCCGCCCCTAGCGGGAGTAAAGAGCAGTACTTC. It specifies CASSAAPSGSKEQYF.

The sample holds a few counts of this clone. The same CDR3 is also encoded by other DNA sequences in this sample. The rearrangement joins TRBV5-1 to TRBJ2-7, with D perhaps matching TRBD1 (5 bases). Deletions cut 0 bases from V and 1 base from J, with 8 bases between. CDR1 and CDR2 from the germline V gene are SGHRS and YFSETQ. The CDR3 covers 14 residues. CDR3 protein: CASSLGGRSYEQYF. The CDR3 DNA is TGCGCCAGCAGCTTGGGGGGCCGATCCTACGAGCAGTACTTC. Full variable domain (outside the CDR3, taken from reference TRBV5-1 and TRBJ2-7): KAGVTQTPRYLIKTRGQQVTLSCSPISGHRSVSWYQQTPGQGLQFLFEYFSETQRNKGNFPGRFSGRQFSNSRSEMNVSTLELGDSALYLCASSLGGRSYEQYFGPGTRLTVT.

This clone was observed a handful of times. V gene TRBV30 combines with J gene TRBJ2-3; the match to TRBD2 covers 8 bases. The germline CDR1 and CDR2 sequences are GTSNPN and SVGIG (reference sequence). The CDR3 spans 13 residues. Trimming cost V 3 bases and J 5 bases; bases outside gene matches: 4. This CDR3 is CAWSSSGIDTQYF. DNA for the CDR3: TGTGCCTGGAGCAGTAGCGGGATAGATACGCAGTATTTT. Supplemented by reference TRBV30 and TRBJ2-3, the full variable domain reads SQTIHQWPATLVQPVGSPLSLECTVEGTSNPNLYWYRQAAGRGLQLLFYSVGIGQISSEVPQNLSASRPQDRQFILSSKKLLLSDSGFYLCAWSSSGIDTQYFGPGTRLTVL.

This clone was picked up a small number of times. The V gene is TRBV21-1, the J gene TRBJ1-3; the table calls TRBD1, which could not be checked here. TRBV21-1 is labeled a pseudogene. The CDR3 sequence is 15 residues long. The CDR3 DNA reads TGTGCCAGCAACTCGTACAGGGGGCCTGGAAACACCATATATTTT. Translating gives CASNSYRGPGNTIYF.

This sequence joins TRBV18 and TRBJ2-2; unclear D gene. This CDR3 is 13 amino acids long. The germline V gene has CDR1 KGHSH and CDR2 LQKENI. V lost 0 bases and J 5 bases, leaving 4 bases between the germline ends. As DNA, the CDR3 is TGTGCCAGCTCACCACCCACAACCGGGGAGCTGTTTTTT. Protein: CASSPPTTGELFF.

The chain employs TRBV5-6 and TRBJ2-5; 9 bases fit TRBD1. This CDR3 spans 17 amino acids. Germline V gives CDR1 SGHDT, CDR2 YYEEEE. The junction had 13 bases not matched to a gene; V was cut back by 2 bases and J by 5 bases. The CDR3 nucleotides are TGTGCCAGCAGCTTACTCCCGGCCGGGACAGGGATGGAGACCCAGTACTTC. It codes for CASSLLPAGTGMETQYF.

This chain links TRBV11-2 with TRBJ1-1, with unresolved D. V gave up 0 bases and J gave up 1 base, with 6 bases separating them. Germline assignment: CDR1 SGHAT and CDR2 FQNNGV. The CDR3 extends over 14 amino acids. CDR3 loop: CASSLDQANTEAFF. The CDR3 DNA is TGTGCCAGCAGCTTAGATCAAGCGAACACTGAAGCTTTCTTT.

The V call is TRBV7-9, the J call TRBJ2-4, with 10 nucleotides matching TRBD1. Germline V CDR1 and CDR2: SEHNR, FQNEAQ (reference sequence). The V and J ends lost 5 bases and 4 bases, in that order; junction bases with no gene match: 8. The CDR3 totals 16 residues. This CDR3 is CASSPWTGGEKNIQYF. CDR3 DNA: TGTGCCAGCAGCCCCTGGACAGGGGGAGAAAAAAACATTCAGTACTTC.